Here is one T cell receptor (beta chain) with its context. Its target is unknown. One entry per CDR3 protein, called by TCRdb with MiXCR from the reads. The sample shows a few hundred thousand distinct CDR3 sequences, about 25% of them seen only once. With V trimmed by 5 bases and J by 5 bases, 6 bases remained unmatched. CDR1 is MNHEY, CDR2 SVGAGI, per germline. The CDR3 runs 13 residues. The data derive from a study of T cell repertoires in cytomegalovirus infection. On the study more broadly: Researchers turned to recently identified HLA-C-restricted CMV epitopes as well as well-studied HLA-B-restricted ones. Public TCR beta signatures provided an indication of both CMV infection and a matching HLA type.

Points from the study as a whole: Summed frequency of public TCR beta families distinguished CMV carriers with the relevant HLA.

V and J are TRBV6-5 and TRBJ2-7; 7 nucleotides match TRBD1. The TCR was taken from a human donor in good health (CMV status not recorded). Some clones in this sample may be carry-over from other donors' samples. Material: cultured PBMCs, obtained from culture after CMV antigen stimulation. For the CDR3, the DNA is TGTGCCAGCAGTCTCTCCAGGGGGAACGAGCAGTACTTC. Translating it yields CASSLSRGNEQYF.